This record covers a single T cell receptor (beta chain). Its antigen is unidentified. Each cDNA molecule carried a unique molecular identifier. TCRdb analysed the 5' RACE reads with MiXCR anew, one entry per CDR3 protein. This table has approximately 83,000 distinct CDR3 sequences, about 14% appearing once. The V gene end was trimmed by 1 base and the J gene end by 2 bases; junction bases not matched to a gene: 6. There are 16 residues in the CDR3. CDR1 and CDR2 (germline): SGHAT, FQDESV (reference sequence). The data stem from a study of early T cells in non-severe SARS-CoV-2 infection. Study context: The authors sequenced bulk RNA from unsorted whole blood, leaving chains unpaired.

Study-wide points: Matching against VDJdb likely underestimated virus-specific expansions, favoring anti-spike CD8.

The sequenced sample was whole blood. V gene TRBV11-1 combines with J gene TRBJ2-5, with 8 nucleotides matching TRBD2. The receptor was isolated from an adult who was a healthcare worker with PCR-confirmed SARS-CoV-2 infection or an uninfected control (not recorded which). In DNA form, the CDR3 reads TGTGCCAGCAGCTTAGGGCTAGCGGGCCCTCAAGAGACCCAGTACTTC. It codes for CASSLGLAGPQETQYF.